The 32 T cell receptor beta chains given below trace back to one sample, sequenced in a study of control samples from healthy donors and cancer patients. Clones were read by immunoSEQ multiplex PCR, and TCRdb kept only the in-frame ones, dropping some. The table shows tens of thousands of clones, with roughly 90% occurring only once. The sequencing input was PBMCs. The receptor set was obtained from a woman in her forties with head and neck cancer.

This chain links TRBV19 with TRBJ1-3; D gene uncertain. V gave up 6 bases and J gave up 0 bases, with 12 bases separating them. The CDR3 runs 15 residues. Germline assignment: CDR1 LNHDA and CDR2 SQIVND (reference sequence). CDR3 nucleotides: TGTGCCAGTAGCACACTCTCGAGCTCTGGAAACACCATATATTTT. As protein: CASSTLSSSGNTIYF.

This rearrangement joins TRBV10-3 to TRBJ2-7; 10 bases map to TRBD2. Germline V gene data show CDR1 as ENHRY and CDR2 as SYGVKD. The CDR3 has 17 amino acids. V shed 0 bases, J shed 1 base, and the junction held 6 bases outside the gene matches. The CDR3: CAISESGLLAGSYEQYF. The DNA of the CDR3 is TGTGCCATCAGTGAGTCCGGGTTACTAGCGGGGTCCTACGAGCAGTACTTC.

This chain joins TRBV27 and TRBJ1-1; 7 nucleotides line up with TRBD1. Looked up from germline, CDR1 is MNHEY and CDR2 is SMNVEV (reference sequence). The V segment lost 6 bases and the J segment 11 bases; nucleotides outside the gene matches: 9. The length of the CDR3 is 12 residues. DNA of the CDR3: TGTGCCAGCAGCCCTACGAGGGGGCGGGCTTTCTTT. Protein: CASSPTRGRAFF.

The rearrangement links TRBV5-1 to TRBJ2-3; 8 nucleotides agree with TRBD1. The V gene's germline CDR1 is SGHRS and CDR2 YFSETQ. The CDR3 is 16 amino acids. The V and J ends lost 6 bases and 0 bases, in that order; junction bases with no gene match: 9. CDR3 DNA sequence: TGCGCCAGCACAAACCGGGGGACAGGAAGCACAGATACGCAGTATTTT. Residues: CASTNRGTGSTDTQYF.

V is TRBV6-1 and J is TRBJ2-5; D may be TRBD2 (5 bases). Germline V lookup: CDR1 MNHNS, CDR2 SASEGT. CDR3 size: 14 residues. Trimming removed 1 base from V and 6 bases from J, with 12 bases in between. CDR3 in DNA: TGTGCCAGCAGTGAAGAGGTGGGGAGAAAGACCCAGTACTTC. Protein: CASSEEVGRKTQYF.

V usage is TRBV27 and J usage is TRBJ2-5, with 13 bases lining up with TRBD2. CDR3 length: 16 amino acids. Germline lookup yields CDR1 MNHEY and CDR2 SMNVEV (reference sequence). Unmatched junction bases numbered 8, after V lost 5 bases and J lost 5 bases. CDR3 protein: CASSDLLAGGSETQYF. CDR3 coding DNA: TGTGCCAGCAGTGATCTACTAGCGGGGGGGTCCGAGACCCAGTACTTC.

The J gene is TRBJ1-3, the V gene TRBV7-9, with D possibly being TRBD1 (5 bases). Germline V gene sequence: CDR1 SEHNR, CDR2 FQNEAQ (reference sequence). The CDR3 has 14 amino acids. Between the trimmed V and J ends, which lost 2 bases and 4 bases, there was a span of 9 bases. The CDR3 region is CASSLQGPGNTIYF. The CDR3 bases are TGTGCCAGCAGCTTACAGGGACCCGGAAACACCATATATTTT.

This clone was found a few times. This chain uses TRBV24-1 with TRBJ1-5; 10 bases fit TRBD1. Germline CDR1 is KGHDR and CDR2 is SFDVKD. The CDR3 has 15 amino acids. Unmatched junction bases numbered 3, after V lost 3 bases and J lost 5 bases. The CDR3 DNA reads TGTGCCACCAGTGATCCCGGGACAGGGGATCAGCCCCAGCATTTT. Translating gives CATSDPGTGDQPQHF.

The V and J genes are TRBV5-5 and TRBJ2-2; perhaps TRBD1 as D (6 bases). The V gene lost 5 bases and the J gene lost 1 base, with 12 bases spanning the gap. Germline V lookup: CDR1 SGHKS, CDR2 YYEKEE (reference sequence). The CDR3 totals 15 residues. The CDR3 coding sequence is TGTGCCAGCAGGGGGGCGGGCTTGAACACCGGGGAGCTGTTTTTT. Protein product: CASRGAGLNTGELFF.

V is TRBV5-1 and J is TRBJ2-5; D is ambiguous. Trimming took 3 bases from V and 2 from J, leaving 14 bases between them. This CDR3 region has 15 residues. Germline values: CDR1 SGHRS, CDR2 YFSETQ. The CDR3 DNA reads TGCGCCAGCAGCTATGCGACTGGCACTCAAGAGACCCAGTACTTC. Translation: CASSYATGTQETQYF.

This clone was observed a single time. This chain connects TRBV30 to TRBJ2-7, with D possibly TRBD1 on 7 matching bases. CDR1 and CDR2 (germline): GTSNPN, SVGIG (reference sequence). CDR3 length equals 15 residues. Trimming took off 5 bases at V and 4 bases at J, with 21 bases between the two ends. As DNA, the CDR3 is TGTGCCTGGGGGCGGGGAGACAGGGTGGGATACGAGCAGTACTTC. Its protein product is CAWGRGDRVGYEQYF.

The rearrangement links TRBV18 to TRBJ2-3; D unclear. The germline gives CDR1 KGHSH, CDR2 LQKENI. The CDR3 totals 14 residues. V lost 5 bases, J lost 0 bases, and 9 bases lay in between. CDR3 sequence reads: CASSSLPSTDTQYF. The CDR3 DNA sequence: TGTGCCAGCTCATCCCTTCCTAGCACAGATACGCAGTATTTT. Full variable domain (rest looked up from reference TRBV18 and TRBJ2-3): NAGVMQNPRHLVRRRGQEARLRCSPMKGHSHVYWYRQLPEEGLKFMVYLQKENIIDESGMPKERFSAEFPKEGPSILRIQQVVRGDSAAYFCASSSLPSTDTQYFGPGTRLTVL.

This clone was observed once. The V and J genes are TRBV12-3 or TRBV12-4 and TRBJ2-3; D gene ambiguous. V was cut by 4 bases and J by 3 bases, with 5 bases left in between. This CDR3 spans 12 amino acids. CDR3 sequence reads: CASSSGTDTQYF. The CDR3 DNA follows: TGTGCCAGCAGTTCCGGTACAGATACGCAGTATTTT.

This chain joins TRBV29-1 and TRBJ2-5; the D gene is possibly TRBD2 (5 bases). This CDR3 region has 12 residues. Trimming pared 5 bases from V and 1 base from J, leaving 8 bases between. Germline V gene data show CDR1 as SQVTM and CDR2 as ANQGSEA. CDR3 DNA sequence: TGCAGCGTTAACGGAGGCCAAGAGACCCAGTACTTC. This sequence encodes CSVNGGQETQYF.

V and J are TRBV5-1 and TRBJ1-2; 8 positions agree with TRBD1. Germline CDR1 SGHRS, CDR2 YFSETQ. J was trimmed by 3 bases and V by 4 bases; bases with no gene match: 5. CDR3 length equals 14 residues. The CDR3 here is CASSVQGADYGYTF. Here the CDR3 DNA reads TGCGCCAGCAGCGTCCAGGGGGCGGACTATGGCTACACCTTC. The full variable domain, its missing parts supplied by reference TRBV5-1 and TRBJ1-2, is KAGVTQTPRYLIKTRGQQVTLSCSPISGHRSVSWYQQTPGQGLQFLFEYFSETQRNKGNFPGRFSGRQFSNSRSEMNVSTLELGDSALYLCASSVQGADYGYTFGSGTRLTVV.

The rearrangement links TRBV7-9 to TRBJ1-2, with TRBD1 matching over 7 bases. Germline V CDR1 and CDR2: SEHNR, FQNEAQ (reference sequence). The CDR3 is 16 amino acids. The ends lost 4 bases at V and 12 bases at J; junction bases unmatched: 20. CDR3 nucleotide sequence: TGTGCCAGCAGCTCCTTCCTACTTCCTCCGACAGGGCTGGACACCTTC. Protein sequence: CASSSFLLPPTGLDTF.

This chain links TRBV13 with TRBJ1-5, with D possibly TRBD1 on 5 matching bases. Germline loops: CDR1 PRHDT, CDR2 FYEKMQ (reference sequence). Trimming pared 2 bases from V and 1 base from J, leaving 9 bases between. There are 15 residues in the CDR3. CDR3 protein: CASSLRGDSNQPQHF. DNA of the CDR3: TGTGCCAGCAGCTTACGTGGGGACAGCAATCAGCCCCAGCATTTT.

V usage is TRBV6-2 or TRBV6-3 and J usage is TRBJ2-3, with a tentative D call TRBD2 (5 bases). The V gene's germline CDR1 is MNHEY and CDR2 SVGEGT. This CDR3 has 12 residues. Trimming pared 8 bases from V and 6 bases from J, leaving 12 bases between. DNA of the CDR3: TGTGCCAGCGGCCGGACTGGGGATACGCAGTATTTT. It translates to CASGRTGDTQYF.

The chain has TRBV20-1 and TRBJ2-7; a possible D gene is TRBD1 (6 bases). V lost 3 bases to trimming and J lost 4 bases, with 22 bases between them. Germline CDR1 and CDR2: DFQATT and SNEGSKA (reference sequence). The CDR3 consists of 16 residues. CDR3 loop: CSASSVRQAARYEQYF. In DNA, the CDR3 is TGCAGTGCTAGTTCGGTTCGACAGGCTGCTCGGTACGAGCAGTACTTC.

The chain combines TRBV10-3 with TRBJ1-4; no reliable D call. Germline V gene lookup returns CDR1 ENHRY and CDR2 SYGVKD. This CDR3 spans 16 amino acids. V dropped 3 bases and J dropped 10 bases, with 21 bases sitting between them. CDR3 nucleotides: TGTGCCATCAGTGAACCTGGGGAAGGGTCAGTGGGAAAACTGTTTTTT. It encodes CAISEPGEGSVGKLFF.

The rearrangement uses TRBV18 and TRBJ2-7; unclear D gene. Deletions cut 2 bases from V and 5 bases from J, with 10 bases between. Germline values: CDR1 KGHSH, CDR2 LQKENI. CDR3 length: 13 amino acids. The CDR3 DNA follows: TGTGCCAGCTCACCATTAGCAGGCGACGAGCAGTACTTC. Encoded protein: CASSPLAGDEQYF.

The chain is built from TRBV15 and TRBJ2-6; 7 bases match TRBD1. The CDR3 runs 16 residues. Losses at the gene ends were 5 bases for V and 0 bases for J; bases not matched to a gene: 4. CDR1 is LNHNV, CDR2 YYDKDF, per germline (reference sequence). The CDR3 DNA is TGTGCCACCAGCGGGGGACAGCCCTCTGGGGCCAACGTCCTGACTTTC. Protein: CATSGGQPSGANVLTF.

The chain uses TRBV11-2 and TRBJ2-3, with D perhaps assigned TRBD1 or TRBD2 (7 bases each). The CDR3 has 15 residues. V was pared by 7 bases and J by 5 bases, with 19 bases between. The germline V gene has CDR1 SGHAT and CDR2 FQNNGV. CDR3 residues: CASTQGGRVKDTQYF. The CDR3 DNA reads TGTGCCAGCACCCAGGGGGGGCGGGTAAAAGATACGCAGTATTTT.

V is TRBV6-5 and J is TRBJ2-7; D gene uncertain. This CDR3 spans 13 amino acids. The V and J ends lost 5 bases and 1 base respectively, with 9 bases between them. Germline V gene data show CDR1 as MNHEY and CDR2 as SVGAGI. The CDR3 DNA follows: TGTGCCAGCAGTCGGCAGGAGTCCTACGAGCAGTACTTC. As protein: CASSRQESYEQYF.

This clone was picked up a small number of times. The chain recombines TRBV19 with TRBJ2-3, with 8 bases aligning to TRBD2. V was pared by 6 bases and J by 0 bases, with 8 bases of the junction left unmatched. Germline CDR1 reads LNHDA; CDR2 reads SQIVND (reference sequence). The CDR3 sequence is 16 residues long. CDR3: CASRMAGGPSTDTQYF. CDR3 coding DNA: TGTGCCAGTAGAATGGCGGGAGGCCCAAGCACAGATACGCAGTATTTT.

V gene TRBV5-1 combines with J gene TRBJ1-1, with D maybe TRBD1 (6 bases). CDR3 length: 16 residues. Trimming left V 4 bases short and J 0 bases short, with 16 bases between. Germline CDR1 reads SGHRS; CDR2 reads YFSETQ. This CDR3 reads CASSPQTGNMNTEAFF. Here the CDR3 DNA reads TGCGCCAGCAGCCCACAGACAGGAAACATGAACACTGAAGCTTTCTTT.

This rearrangement joins TRBV12-5 to TRBJ2-3, with TRBD2 as a possible D gene (5 bases). Trimming shortened V by 6 bases and J by 0 bases, and 13 bases separated the two germline ends. The germline V gene has CDR1 LGHNT and CDR2 FRNRAP. This CDR3 contains 15 residues. CDR3 nucleotide sequence: TGTGCTAGTGGCCTCGGGGATACTAGCACAGATACGCAGTATTTT. The encoded protein is CASGLGDTSTDTQYF.

The rearrangement uses TRBV5-1 and TRBJ2-5; D possibly corresponds to TRBD2 (6 bases). Looked up from germline, CDR1 is SGHRS and CDR2 is YFSETQ. Trimming removed 3 bases at V and 5 bases at J, with 14 bases between. This CDR3 contains 14 residues. This CDR3 reads CASSSGTLDETQYF. In DNA form, the CDR3 reads TGCGCCAGCAGCTCAGGGACTCTGGACGAGACCCAGTACTTC.

V is TRBV13 and J is TRBJ2-7, with 8 nucleotides matching TRBD1. This CDR3 region has 14 residues. J was trimmed by 7 bases and V by 6 bases; bases with no gene match: 11. Germline CDR1 is PRHDT and CDR2 is FYEKMQ (reference sequence). CDR3 nucleotides: TGTGCCAGCAGTTCAAGGGACAGGCCCCCGGAGCAGTACTTC. This encodes CASSSRDRPPEQYF. The entire variable domain, with the rest obtained from reference TRBV13 and TRBJ2-7, is as follows: AAGVIQSPRHLIKEKRETATLKCYPIPRHDTVYWYQQGPGQDPQFLISFYEKMQSDKGSIPDRFSAQQFSDYHSELNMSSLELGDSALYFCASSSRDRPPEQYFGPGTRLTVT.

V is TRBV6-5 and J is TRBJ2-5; D tentatively fits TRBD1 or TRBD2 (7 bases each). V lost 7 bases to trimming and J lost 1 base, with 16 bases between them. The CDR3 is made up of 15 amino acids. Germline CDR1 and CDR2: MNHEY and SVGAGI. CDR3 DNA sequence: TGTGCCAGCACCCAGGGGGGGAAGGGCCAAGAGACCCAGTACTTC. Amino acids: CASTQGGKGQETQYF.

The V and J genes are TRBV7-9 and TRBJ2-3, with 10 positions matching TRBD1. V shed 8 bases and J 2 bases; nucleotides not matched to a gene: 10. The germline gives CDR1 SEHNR, CDR2 FQNEAQ (reference sequence). The CDR3 sequence is 16 residues long. CDR3 in DNA: TGTGCCAGCTCTCGACTGGGGACAGGGGCCACAGATACGCAGTATTTT. Translating gives CASSRLGTGATDTQYF.

The chain recombines TRBV10-2 with TRBJ1-6; D is ambiguous. Trimming took off 2 bases at V and 4 bases at J, with 9 bases between the two ends. Germline assignment: CDR1 WSHSY and CDR2 SAAADI. This CDR3 has 15 residues. Here the CDR3 reads CASSEQLPYNSPLHF. CDR3 DNA sequence: TGCGCCAGCAGTGAGCAACTGCCGTATAATTCACCCCTCCACTTT.